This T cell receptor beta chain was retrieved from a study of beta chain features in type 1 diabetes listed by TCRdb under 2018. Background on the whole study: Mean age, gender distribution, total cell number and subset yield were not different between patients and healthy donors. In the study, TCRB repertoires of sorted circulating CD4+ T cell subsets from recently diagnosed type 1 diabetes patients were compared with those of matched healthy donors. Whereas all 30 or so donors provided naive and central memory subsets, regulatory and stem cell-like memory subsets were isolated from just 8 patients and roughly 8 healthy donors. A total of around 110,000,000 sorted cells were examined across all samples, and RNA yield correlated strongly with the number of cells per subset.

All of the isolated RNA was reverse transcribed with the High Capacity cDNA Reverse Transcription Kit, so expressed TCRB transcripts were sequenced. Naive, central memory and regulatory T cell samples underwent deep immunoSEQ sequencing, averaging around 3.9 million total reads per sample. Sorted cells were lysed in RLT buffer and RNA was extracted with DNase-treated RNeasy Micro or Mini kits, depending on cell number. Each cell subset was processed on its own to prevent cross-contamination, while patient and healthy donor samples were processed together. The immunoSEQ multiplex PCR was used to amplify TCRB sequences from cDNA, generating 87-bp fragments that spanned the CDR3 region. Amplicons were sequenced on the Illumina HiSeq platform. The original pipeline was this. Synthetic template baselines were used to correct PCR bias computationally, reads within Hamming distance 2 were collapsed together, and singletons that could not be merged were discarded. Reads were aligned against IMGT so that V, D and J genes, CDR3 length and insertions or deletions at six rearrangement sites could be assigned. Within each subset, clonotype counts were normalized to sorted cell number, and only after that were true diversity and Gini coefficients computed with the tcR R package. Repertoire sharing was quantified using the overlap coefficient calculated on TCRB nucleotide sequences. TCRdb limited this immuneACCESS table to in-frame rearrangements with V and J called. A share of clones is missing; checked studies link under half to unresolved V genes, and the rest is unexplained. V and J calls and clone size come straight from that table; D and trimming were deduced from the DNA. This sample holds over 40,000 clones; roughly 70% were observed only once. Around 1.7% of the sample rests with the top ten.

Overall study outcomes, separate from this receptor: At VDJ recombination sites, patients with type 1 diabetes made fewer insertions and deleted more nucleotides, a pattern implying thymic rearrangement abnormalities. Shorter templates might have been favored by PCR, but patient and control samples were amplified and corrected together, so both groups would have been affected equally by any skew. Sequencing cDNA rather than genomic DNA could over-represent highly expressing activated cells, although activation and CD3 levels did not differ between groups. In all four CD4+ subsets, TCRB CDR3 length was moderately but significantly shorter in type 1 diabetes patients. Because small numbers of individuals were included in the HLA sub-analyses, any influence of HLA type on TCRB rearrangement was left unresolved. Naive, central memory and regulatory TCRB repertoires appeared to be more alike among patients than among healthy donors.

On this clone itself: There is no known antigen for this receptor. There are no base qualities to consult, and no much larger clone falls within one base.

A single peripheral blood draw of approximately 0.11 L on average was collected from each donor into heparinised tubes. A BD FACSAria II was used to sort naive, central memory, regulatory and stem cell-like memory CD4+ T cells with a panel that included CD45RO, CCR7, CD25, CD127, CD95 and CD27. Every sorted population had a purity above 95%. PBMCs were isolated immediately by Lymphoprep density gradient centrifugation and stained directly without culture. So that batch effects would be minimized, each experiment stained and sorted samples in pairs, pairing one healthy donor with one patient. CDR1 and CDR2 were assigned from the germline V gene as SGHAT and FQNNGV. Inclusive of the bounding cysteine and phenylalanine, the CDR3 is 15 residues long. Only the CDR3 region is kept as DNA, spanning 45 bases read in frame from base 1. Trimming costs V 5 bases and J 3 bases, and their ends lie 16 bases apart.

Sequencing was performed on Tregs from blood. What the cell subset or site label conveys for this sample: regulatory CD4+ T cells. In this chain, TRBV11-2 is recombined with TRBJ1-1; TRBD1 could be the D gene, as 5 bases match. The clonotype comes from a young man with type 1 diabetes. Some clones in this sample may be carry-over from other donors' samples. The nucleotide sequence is TGTGCCAGCAGCCCCCTCGGGGGATGGGACACTGAAGCTTTCTTT. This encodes CASSPLGGWDTEAFF.